The rows below give T cell receptor beta chains drawn from one sample of a study of T cells in tuberculosis. Clones were sequenced by immunoSEQ multiplex PCR, and TCRdb holds only the in-frame ones, with some missing. The table includes 40,000 to 45,000 clones, 90% to 95% detected once. Sequencing was done on a sample of PBMCs. Receptors originate from a donor aged 10 to 29 with latent tuberculosis or without tuberculosis infection. Each CDR3 is given with its conserved first and last residue. The D gene is left open where the match is weak.

TRBV28	TRBJ1-2	TRBD1	CASSPRTGFGYTF	TGTGCCAGCAGCCCCAGGACAGGGTTCGGCTACACCTTC
TRBV27	TRBJ1-1	TRBD1	CASRQGAWGLLGAFF	TGTGCCAGTAGACAGGGGGCGTGGGGGTTGTTGGGAGCTTTCTTT
TRBV6-5	TRBJ2-7	TRBD1	CASSSTGSYEQYF	TGTGCCAGCAGTTCGACAGGGAGCTACGAGCAGTACTTC
TRBV15	TRBJ2-7	NA	CATSRTYRDTGEYF	TGTGCCACCAGCAGAACATACCGGGACACCGGAGAGTACTTC
TRBV7-6	TRBJ2-3	NA	CASSRDITDTQYF	TGTGCCAGCAGCCGGGATATCACAGATACGCAGTATTTT
TRBV29-1	TRBJ2-7	TRBD2	CSAGAGGSYEQYF	TGCAGCGCCGGAGCGGGGGGATCCTACGAGCAGTACTTC
TRBV4-2	TRBJ1-1	NA	CASSQDFMNTEAFF	TGTGCCAGCAGCCAGGACTTTATGAACACTGAAGCTTTCTTT
TRBV27	TRBJ2-1	NA	CASSLYLANFNNEQFF	TGTGCCAGCAGTTTATATCTAGCGAATTTTAACAATGAGCAGTTCTTC
TRBV19	TRBJ1-2	TRBD1	CASSLQGGDYGYTF	TGTGCCAGTAGTCTACAGGGGGGAGACTATGGCTACACCTTC
TRBV5-1	TRBJ2-7	TRBD2	CASSPEGLAASYEQYF	TGCGCCAGCAGCCCGGAGGGCCTAGCGGCCTCCTACGAGCAGTACTTC
TRBV12-5	TRBJ2-7	TRBD1	CASGLAGQGENEQYF	TGTGCTAGTGGTTTGGCGGGACAGGGAGAGAACGAGCAGTACTTC
TRBV11-3	TRBJ2-1	TRBD2	CASSPRTSGGRYNEQFF	TGTGCCAGCAGCCCACGGACTAGCGGGGGGAGATACAATGAGCAGTTCTTC
TRBV5-6	TRBJ2-7	NA	CASSFYQNRVGFSYEQYF	TGTGCCAGCAGCTTTTACCAAAACAGGGTAGGGTTTTCCTACGAGCAGTACTTC
TRBV5-1	TRBJ2-1	TRBD2	CATQRLAGVNEQFF	TGCGCCACCCAGAGACTAGCGGGAGTTAATGAGCAGTTCTTC
TRBV11-2	TRBJ2-3	NA	CASSGLRDTQYF	TGTGCCAGCAGCGGACTAAGGGATACGCAGTATTTT
TRBV6-1	TRBJ1-5	NA	CASSGDTRSNQPQHF	TGTGCCAGCAGTGGGGACACGAGGAGCAATCAGCCCCAGCATTTT
TRBV27	TRBJ2-6	NA	CASRYSGANVLTF	TGTGCCAGCAGATACTCTGGGGCCAACGTCCTGACTTTC
TRBV5-1	TRBJ2-7	TRBD1	CASTLGTGVDYEQYF	TGCGCCAGCACGTTAGGGACAGGGGTTGACTACGAGCAGTACTTC
TRBV9	TRBJ2-7	TRBD1	CASSVGGGSLYEQYF	TGTGCCAGCAGCGTAGGAGGGGGCTCCCTGTACGAGCAGTACTTC
TRBV11-2	TRBJ2-7	NA	CASSLLLMQSYEQYF	TGTGCCAGCAGCCTCCTCCTTATGCAGTCCTACGAGCAGTACTTC
TRBV7-3	TRBJ2-1	TRBD2	CASSQGGSSYNEQFF	TGTGCCAGCAGCCAGGGCGGGAGCTCCTACAATGAGCAGTTCTTC
TRBV29-1	TRBJ1-2	NA	CSVDSGAGYGYTF	TGCAGCGTTGATTCTGGGGCAGGCTATGGCTACACCTTC
TRBV7-2	TRBJ1-4	NA	CASSVGFLEKLFF	TGTGCCAGCAGCGTAGGTTTCCTAGAAAAACTGTTTTTT
TRBV7-3	TRBJ1-1	NA	CASSFQGKNTEAFF	TGTGCCAGCAGCTTTCAGGGGAAGAACACTGAAGCTTTCTTT
TRBV4-1	TRBJ2-7	NA	CASSPQEGYEQYF	TGCGCCAGCAGCCCTCAGGAGGGCTACGAGCAGTACTTC
TRBV5-6	TRBJ1-2	TRBD1	CASSTGGGDWYGYTF	TGTGCCAGCAGCACAGGGGGAGGGGATTGGTATGGCTACACCTTC
TRBV5-1	TRBJ2-3	NA	CASRSGSWDTDTQYF	TGCGCCAGCAGATCGGGGTCGTGGGACACAGATACGCAGTATTTT
TRBV19	TRBJ1-5	TRBD1	CASSPDRPLSNQPQHF	TGTGCCAGTAGCCCGGACAGGCCACTTAGCAATCAGCCCCAGCATTTT
TRBV12-5	TRBJ2-1	NA	CASALLAGSSYNEQFF	TGTGCTAGTGCCCTATTAGCCGGCAGCTCCTACAATGAGCAGTTCTTC